This T cell receptor (beta chain) was identified during a study of shared clonotypes between healthy human individuals. Study-wide findings and caveats: The study generally estimated greater richness for naive than memory subsets. Researchers sampled blood only, noting tissue repertoires likely differ.

It was at deep level that the assay was run. Sequencing used immunoSEQ multiplex PCR; TCRdb keeps in-frame clones, though not all of them. The sample has more than 2 million clones, nearly 97% seen once. Concerning this clone: Its target is not known.

Sequenced sample: naive CD4+ T cells sorted from blood. Sample subset: CD45RA+ positively selected. This sequence was found in a man younger than 35 in good health.

The CDR3 nucleotides are TGTGCCAGCGGTCGGGCTACCAACACCGGGGAGCTGTTTTTT. This translates into CASGRATNTGELFF. This chain connects TRBV2 to TRBJ2-2; D gene ambiguous. The CDR3 sequence is 14 residues long. Germline CDR1 reads SNHLY; CDR2 reads FYNNEI. V shed 8 bases and J shed 2 bases, with 12 bases lying between them.